Listed here is a single T cell receptor (beta chain). The germline V gene has CDR1 MNHEY and CDR2 SVGAGI. The CDR3 is 11 residues long. V gave up 2 bases and J gave up 11 bases, with 9 bases separating them. Noted treatment: roughly 19 received Ad26.COV2.S at low or high dose, single or two shots; roughly five received placebo; per-sample allocation not given. Samples analyzed were those drawn on day 63 after the first vaccine or placebo injection. Sequenced by immunoSEQ multiplex PCR; TCRdb stores in-frame clones only, minus some. The sample yields about 390,000 clones, approximately 90% seen once. The data stem from a study of Ad26.COV2.S vaccination and SARS-CoV-2 variants.

Sequenced material: peripheral blood, taken in a trial of Ad26.COV2.S vaccine versus placebo. The clonotype originates from a person aged 18-65 years who received the Ad26.COV2.S COVID-19 vaccine or a placebo. The chain employs TRBV6-5 and TRBJ1-1; no firm D call. CDR3 nucleotide sequence: TGTGCCAGCAGTTACAACCGGAGGGCTTTCTTT. This sequence encodes CASSYNRRAFF.